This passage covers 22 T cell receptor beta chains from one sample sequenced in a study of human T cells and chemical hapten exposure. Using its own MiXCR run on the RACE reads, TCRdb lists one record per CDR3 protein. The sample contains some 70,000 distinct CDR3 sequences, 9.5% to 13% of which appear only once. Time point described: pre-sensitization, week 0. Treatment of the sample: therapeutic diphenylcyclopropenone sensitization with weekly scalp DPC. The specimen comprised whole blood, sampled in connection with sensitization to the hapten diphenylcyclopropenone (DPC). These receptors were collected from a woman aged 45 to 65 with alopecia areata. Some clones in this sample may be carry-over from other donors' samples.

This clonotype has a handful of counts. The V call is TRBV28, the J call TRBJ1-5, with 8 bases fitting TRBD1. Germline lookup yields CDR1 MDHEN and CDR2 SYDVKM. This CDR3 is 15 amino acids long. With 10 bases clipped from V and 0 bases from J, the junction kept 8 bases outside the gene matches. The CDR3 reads CATTGTGLSNQPQHF. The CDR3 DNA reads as TGTGCCACTACCGGGACAGGTCTTAGCAATCAGCCCCAGCATTTT. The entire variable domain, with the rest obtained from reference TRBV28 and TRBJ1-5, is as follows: DVKVTQSSRYLVKRTGEKVFLECVQDMDHENMFWYRQDPGLGLRLIYFSYDVKMKEKGDIPEGYSVSREKKERFSLILESASTNQTSMYLCATTGTGLSNQPQHFGDGTRLSIL.

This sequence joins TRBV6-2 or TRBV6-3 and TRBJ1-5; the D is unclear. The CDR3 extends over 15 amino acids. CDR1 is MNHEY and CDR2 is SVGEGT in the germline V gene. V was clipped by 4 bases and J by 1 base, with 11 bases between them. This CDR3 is CASSSYEGSNQPQHF. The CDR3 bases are TGTGCCAGCAGTTCCTACGAAGGCAGCAATCAGCCCCAGCATTTT.

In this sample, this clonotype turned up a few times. This CDR3 reads CASSSLNNSPLHF. DNA for the CDR3: TGTGCCAGCAGCTCATTAAATAATTCACCCCTCCACTTT. The chain has TRBV7-3 and TRBJ1-6; D gene ambiguous. The CDR3 covers 13 residues. V was shortened by 4 bases and J by 5 bases, with 6 bases between the two germline ends. Germline lookup yields CDR1 SGHTA and CDR2 FQGTGA.

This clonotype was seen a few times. The CDR3 region has the DNA TGTGCCAGCAGCCTCACAGGGGGATACGGCTACACCTTC. It yields the protein CASSLTGGYGYTF. The genes are TRBV11-1 and TRBJ1-2; 8 nucleotides match TRBD1. CDR1 is SGHAT and CDR2 is FQDESV in the germline V gene (reference sequence). Germline trimming cut 5 bases from V and 8 bases from J; bases unmatched to any gene: 7. The CDR3 consists of 13 residues.

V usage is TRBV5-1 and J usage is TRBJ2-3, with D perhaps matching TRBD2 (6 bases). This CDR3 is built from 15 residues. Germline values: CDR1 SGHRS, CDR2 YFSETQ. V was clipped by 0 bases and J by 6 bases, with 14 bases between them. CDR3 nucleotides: TGCGCCAGCAGCTTGGTCGGGCGGGACGAGGATACGCAGTATTTT. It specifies CASSLVGRDEDTQYF.

CDR3: CASSPPAPHGETQYF. CDR3 coding DNA: TGTGCCAGCAGCCCCCCCGCCCCCCATGGGGAGACCCAGTACTTC. This chain joins TRBV9 and TRBJ2-5, with no clear D. V shed 4 bases and J shed 5 bases, with 18 bases lying between them. The CDR3 totals 15 residues. The germline CDR1 and CDR2 sequences are SGDLS and YYNGEE.

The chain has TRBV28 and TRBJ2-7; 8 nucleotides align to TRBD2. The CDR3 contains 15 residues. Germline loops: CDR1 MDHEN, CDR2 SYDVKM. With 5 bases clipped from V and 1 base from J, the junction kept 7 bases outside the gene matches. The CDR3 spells CASSPPGGGSYEQYF. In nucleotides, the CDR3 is TGTGCCAGCAGTCCCCCCGGGGGGGGGTCCTACGAGCAGTACTTC.

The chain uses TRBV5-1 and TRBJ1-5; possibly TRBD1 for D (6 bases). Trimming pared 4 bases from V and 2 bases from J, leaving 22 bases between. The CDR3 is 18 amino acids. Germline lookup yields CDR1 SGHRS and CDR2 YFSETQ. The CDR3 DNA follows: TGCGCCAGCAGCCCCACTCGGAACAGGGTGGTTGGCAATCAGCCCCAGCATTTT. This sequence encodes CASSPTRNRVVGNQPQHF. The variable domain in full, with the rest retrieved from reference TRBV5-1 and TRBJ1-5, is KAGVTQTPRYLIKTRGQQVTLSCSPISGHRSVSWYQQTPGQGLQFLFEYFSETQRNKGNFPGRFSGRQFSNSRSEMNVSTLELGDSALYLCASSPTRNRVVGNQPQHFGDGTRLSIL.

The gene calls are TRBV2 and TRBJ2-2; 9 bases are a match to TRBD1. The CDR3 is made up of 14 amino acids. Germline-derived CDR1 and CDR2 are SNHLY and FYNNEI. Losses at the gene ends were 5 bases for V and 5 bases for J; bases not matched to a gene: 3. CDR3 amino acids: CASSTGQGTGELFF. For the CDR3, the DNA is TGTGCCAGCAGTACGGGACAGGGAACCGGGGAGCTGTTTTTT.

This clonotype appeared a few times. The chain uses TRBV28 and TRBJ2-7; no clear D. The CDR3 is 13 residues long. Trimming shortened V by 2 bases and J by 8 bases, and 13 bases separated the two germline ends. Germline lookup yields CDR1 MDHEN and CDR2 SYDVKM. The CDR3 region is CASSLNYRAKQYF. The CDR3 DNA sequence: TGTGCCAGCAGTTTAAACTACAGAGCCAAGCAGTACTTC.

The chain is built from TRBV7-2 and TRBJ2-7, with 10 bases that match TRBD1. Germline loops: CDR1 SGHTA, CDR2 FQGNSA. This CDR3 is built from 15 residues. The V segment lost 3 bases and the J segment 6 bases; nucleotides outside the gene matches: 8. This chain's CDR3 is CASSFWDRGPREQYF. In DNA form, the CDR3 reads TGTGCCAGCAGCTTCTGGGACAGGGGACCCCGCGAGCAGTACTTC.

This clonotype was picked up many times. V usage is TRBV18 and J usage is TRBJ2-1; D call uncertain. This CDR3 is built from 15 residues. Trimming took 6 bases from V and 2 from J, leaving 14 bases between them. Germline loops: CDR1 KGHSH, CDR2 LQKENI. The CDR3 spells CASSPSQSTYNEQFF. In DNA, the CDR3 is TGTGCCAGCTCCCCATCACAGTCAACCTACAATGAGCAGTTCTTC.

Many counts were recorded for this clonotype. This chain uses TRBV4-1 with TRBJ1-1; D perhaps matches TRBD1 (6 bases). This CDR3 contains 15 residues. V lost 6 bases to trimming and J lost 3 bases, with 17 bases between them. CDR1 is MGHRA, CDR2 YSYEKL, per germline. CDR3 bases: TGCGCCAGCAGTCGGGACGCGGGGGCGTACACTGAAGCTTTCTTT. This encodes CASSRDAGAYTEAFF.

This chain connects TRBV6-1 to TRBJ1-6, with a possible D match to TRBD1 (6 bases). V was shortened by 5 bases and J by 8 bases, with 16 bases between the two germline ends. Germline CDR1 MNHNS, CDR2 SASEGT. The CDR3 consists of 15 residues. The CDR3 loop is CASSPDLGAYSPLHF. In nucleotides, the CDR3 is TGTGCCAGCAGTCCTGATTTGGGGGCCTATTCACCCCTCCACTTT.

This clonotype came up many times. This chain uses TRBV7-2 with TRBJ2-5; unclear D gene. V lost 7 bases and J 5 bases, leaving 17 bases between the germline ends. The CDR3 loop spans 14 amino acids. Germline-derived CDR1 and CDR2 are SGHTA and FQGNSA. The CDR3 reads CASTYLGESETQYF. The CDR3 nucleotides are TGTGCCAGCACCTACCTAGGAGAAAGTGAGACCCAGTACTTC. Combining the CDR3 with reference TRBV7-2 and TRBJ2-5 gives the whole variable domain GAGVSQSPSNKVTEKGKDVELRCDPISGHTALYWYRQSLGQGLEFLIYFQGNSAPDKSGLPSDRFSAERTGGSVSTLTIQRTQQEDSAVYLCASTYLGESETQYFGPGTRLLVL.

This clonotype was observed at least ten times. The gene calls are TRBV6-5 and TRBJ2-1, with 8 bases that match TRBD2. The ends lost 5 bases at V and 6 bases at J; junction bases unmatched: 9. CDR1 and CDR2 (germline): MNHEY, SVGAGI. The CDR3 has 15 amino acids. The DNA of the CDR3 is TGTGCCAGCAGTGTCGGCGGGAGGAGAATCAATGAGCAGTTCTTC. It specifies CASSVGGRRINEQFF.

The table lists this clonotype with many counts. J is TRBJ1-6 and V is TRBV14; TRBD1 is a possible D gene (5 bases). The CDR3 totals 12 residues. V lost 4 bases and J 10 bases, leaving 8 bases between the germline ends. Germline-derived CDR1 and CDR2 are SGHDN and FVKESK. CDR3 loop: CASSPPGSPLHF. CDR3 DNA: TGTGCCAGCAGCCCCCCAGGGTCACCCCTCCACTTT.

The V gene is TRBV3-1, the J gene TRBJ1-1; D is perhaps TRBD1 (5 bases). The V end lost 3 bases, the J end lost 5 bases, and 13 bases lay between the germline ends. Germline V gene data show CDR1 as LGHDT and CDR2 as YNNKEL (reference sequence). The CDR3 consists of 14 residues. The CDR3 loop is CASSQQTTGTEAFF. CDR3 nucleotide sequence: TGTGCCAGCAGCCAGCAAACCACAGGAACTGAAGCTTTCTTT.

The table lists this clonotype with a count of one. CDR3 nucleotide sequence: TGTGCCAGCAGCCTAGCGTTTGATGAAGCTTTCTTT. Amino acid sequence: CASSLAFDEAFF. The chain couples TRBV28 to TRBJ1-1; D not resolved. The V end was cut by 6 bases, the J end by 7 bases, with 12 bases between. The germline CDR1 and CDR2 sequences are MDHEN and SYDVKM. The CDR3 loop spans 12 amino acids.

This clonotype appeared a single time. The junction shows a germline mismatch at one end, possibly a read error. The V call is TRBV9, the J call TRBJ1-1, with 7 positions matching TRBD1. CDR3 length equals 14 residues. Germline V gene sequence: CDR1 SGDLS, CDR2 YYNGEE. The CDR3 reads CASSSGGLNIEAFF. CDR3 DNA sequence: TGTGCCAGCAGCTCAGGGGGGCTGAACATTGAAGCTTTCTTT.

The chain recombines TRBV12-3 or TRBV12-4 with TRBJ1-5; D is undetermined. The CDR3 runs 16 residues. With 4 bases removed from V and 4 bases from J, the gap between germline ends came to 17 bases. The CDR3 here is CASSSGTSGRNQPQHF. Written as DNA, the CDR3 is TGTGCCAGCAGTTCGGGTACTAGCGGCAGAAATCAGCCCCAGCATTTT.

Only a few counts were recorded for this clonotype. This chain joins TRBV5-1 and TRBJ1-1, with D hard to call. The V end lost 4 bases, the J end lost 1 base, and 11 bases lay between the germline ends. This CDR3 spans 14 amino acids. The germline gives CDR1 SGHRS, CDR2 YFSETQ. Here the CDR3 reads CASSRGGPNTEAFF. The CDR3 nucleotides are TGCGCCAGCAGCAGAGGAGGGCCGAACACTGAAGCTTTCTTT. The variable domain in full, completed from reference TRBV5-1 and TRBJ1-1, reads KAGVTQTPRYLIKTRGQQVTLSCSPISGHRSVSWYQQTPGQGLQFLFEYFSETQRNKGNFPGRFSGRQFSNSRSEMNVSTLELGDSALYLCASSRGGPNTEAFFGQGTRLTVV.